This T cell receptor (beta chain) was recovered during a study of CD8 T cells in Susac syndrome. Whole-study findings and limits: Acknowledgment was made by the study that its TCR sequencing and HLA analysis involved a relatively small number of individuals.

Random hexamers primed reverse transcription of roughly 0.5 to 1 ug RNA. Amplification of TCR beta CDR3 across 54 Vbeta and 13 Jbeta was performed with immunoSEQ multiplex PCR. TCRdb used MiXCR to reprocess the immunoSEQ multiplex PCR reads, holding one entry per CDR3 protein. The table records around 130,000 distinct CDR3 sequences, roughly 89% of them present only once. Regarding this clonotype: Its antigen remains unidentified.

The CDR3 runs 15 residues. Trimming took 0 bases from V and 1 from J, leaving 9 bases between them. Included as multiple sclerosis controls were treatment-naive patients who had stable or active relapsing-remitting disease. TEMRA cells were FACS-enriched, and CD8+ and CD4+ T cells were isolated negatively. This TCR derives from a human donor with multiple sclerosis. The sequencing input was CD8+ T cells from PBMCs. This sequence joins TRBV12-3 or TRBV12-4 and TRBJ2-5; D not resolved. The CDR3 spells CASSLATEPQETQYF. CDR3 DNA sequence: TGTGCCAGCAGTTTAGCGACGGAACCCCAAGAGACCCAGTACTTC.